Following are 22 T cell receptor beta chains from one sample sequenced in a study of blood T cell repertoires in COVID-19. Profiling relied on immunoSEQ multiplex PCR, and the TCRdb table lists in-frame clones only, not all of them. The data hold 120,000 to 150,000 clones, with around four fifths observed a single time. Sequencing used peripheral blood. The origin of the receptors is a human donor in a cohort sampled during active COVID-19.

CDR3 DNA sequence: TGTGCCAGCTCACCACCAGCCGGGTCCGGGGAGCTGTTTTTT. Protein sequence: CASSPPAGSGELFF. This sequence joins TRBV18 and TRBJ2-2; D gene uncertain. The CDR3 extends over 14 amino acids. Germline CDR1 and CDR2: KGHSH and LQKENI. V was cut by 0 bases and J by 6 bases, with 8 bases left in between.

This rearrangement joins TRBV5-4 to TRBJ2-5; possible D gene TRBD1, 6 bases. V was shortened by 2 bases and J by 2 bases, with 10 bases between the two germline ends. In germline, CDR1 is SGHNT, CDR2 YYREEE (reference sequence). The CDR3 consists of 14 residues. For the CDR3, the DNA is TGTGCCAGCAGCTTTCGGACAGATCAAGAGACCCAGTACTTC. It is translated as CASSFRTDQETQYF. The full variable domain, with the rest looked up from reference TRBV5-4 and TRBJ2-5, is ETGVTQSPTHLIKTRGQQVTLRCSSQSGHNTVSWYQQALGQGPQFIFQYYREEENGRGNFPPRFSGLQFPNYSSELNVNALELDDSALYLCASSFRTDQETQYFGPGTRLLVL.

The V call is TRBV5-1, the J call TRBJ2-1, with TRBD2 identical over 12 bases. The CDR3 spans 13 residues. Trimming cost V 3 bases and J 10 bases; bases outside gene matches: 2. Germline V gene sequence: CDR1 SGHRS, CDR2 YFSETQ. The CDR3 loop reads CASSSGLAGEQFF. The CDR3 coding sequence is TGCGCCAGCAGCTCAGGACTAGCGGGGGAGCAGTTCTTC.

The chain uses TRBV5-1 and TRBJ2-3; no clear D gene. The CDR3 is 11 amino acids. The germline V gene encodes CDR1 SGHRS and CDR2 YFSETQ. V gave up 5 bases and J gave up 2 bases, with 3 bases separating them. CDR3 residues: CASRATDTQYF. DNA of the CDR3: TGCGCCAGCAGGGCCACAGATACGCAGTATTTT.

The table lists this clone with a few counts. The chain joins TRBV7-2 to TRBJ1-4; the match to TRBD1 covers 8 bases. This CDR3 region has 17 residues. Germline values: CDR1 SGHTA, CDR2 FQGNSA. Losses at the gene ends were 2 bases for V and 5 bases for J; bases not matched to a gene: 10. The chain's CDR3 is CASSLISWGQENEKLFF. CDR3 in DNA: TGTGCCAGCAGCTTAATAAGCTGGGGACAGGAGAATGAAAAACTGTTTTTT.

The chain employs TRBV6-6 and TRBJ1-5, with D hard to call. CDR1 MNHNY and CDR2 SVGAGI come from the germline V gene (reference sequence). This CDR3 is built from 15 residues. Trimming removed 7 bases at V and 0 bases at J, with 13 bases between. The CDR3, as DNA: TGTGCCAGCAACGACACTCCTTATAGCAATCAGCCCCAGCATTTT. Translated: CASNDTPYSNQPQHF.

The chain links TRBV5-4 to TRBJ1-2, with D possibly being TRBD1 (6 bases). The germline V and J ends were trimmed by 0 bases and 7 bases, with 22 bases remaining between them. Germline CDR1 SGHNT, CDR2 YYREEE (reference sequence). The CDR3 sequence is 17 residues long. The CDR3 loop reads CASSLAQGLHRPGGYTF. CDR3 bases: TGTGCCAGCAGCTTGGCCCAGGGGCTTCACCGACCAGGTGGCTACACCTTC. Full variable domain (outside the CDR3, taken from reference TRBV5-4 and TRBJ1-2): ETGVTQSPTHLIKTRGQQVTLRCSSQSGHNTVSWYQQALGQGPQFIFQYYREEENGRGNFPPRFSGLQFPNYSSELNVNALELDDSALYLCASSLAQGLHRPGGYTFGSGTRLTVV.

The J gene is TRBJ2-2, the V gene TRBV6-1; no reliable D call. In germline, CDR1 is MNHNS, CDR2 SASEGT. The ends were cut back, 1 base at V and 3 bases at J, with 9 bases in the middle. This CDR3 has 15 amino acids. This CDR3 reads CASSEGSVYTGELFF. CDR3 coding DNA: TGTGCCAGCAGTGAAGGCAGCGTCTACACCGGGGAGCTGTTTTTT.

The rearrangement uses TRBV11-2 and TRBJ1-2; D gene ambiguous. Germline V gene data show CDR1 as SGHAT and CDR2 as FQNNGV. Trimming removed 5 bases at V and 0 bases at J, with 10 bases between. The CDR3 is made up of 14 amino acids. Here the CDR3 DNA reads TGTGCCAGCAGCCCCAGTGCCACTAACTATGGCTACACCTTC. This gives the protein CASSPSATNYGYTF.

V is TRBV4-3 and J is TRBJ1-2, with D perhaps matching TRBD1 (5 bases). V was trimmed by 1 base and J by 4 bases, leaving 19 bases between them. The CDR3 has 17 residues. Looked up from germline, CDR1 is LGHNA and CDR2 is YSLEER. The chain's CDR3 is CASSQAQSTGSLYGYTF. The CDR3 DNA sequence: TGCGCCAGCAGCCAAGCCCAGTCCACAGGCTCGCTCTATGGCTACACCTTC.

The CDR3 sequence is CASSLEGGGTGTEAFF. DNA for the CDR3: TGCGCCAGCAGCTTGGAGGGCGGGGGAACTGGCACTGAAGCTTTCTTT. The chain couples TRBV5-1 to TRBJ1-1, with a possible D match to TRBD1 (5 bases). This CDR3 contains 16 residues. Germline V lookup: CDR1 SGHRS, CDR2 YFSETQ. V lost 0 bases, J lost 4 bases, and 16 bases lay in between.

CDR3 residues: CASSVQSSGANVLTF. In nucleotides, the CDR3 is TGTGCCAGCAGCGTACAGAGCTCTGGGGCCAACGTCCTGACTTTC. The chain joins TRBV13 to TRBJ2-6; D is undetermined. V shed 5 bases and J shed 0 bases, with 8 bases lying between them. CDR3 length: 15 amino acids. The germline CDR1 and CDR2 sequences are PRHDT and FYEKMQ (reference sequence).

In DNA, the CDR3 is TGTGCCAGCAGCATGCAGGGACAGCAACAAGAGACCCAGTACTTC. Translation gives CASSMQGQQQETQYF. The chain couples TRBV5-4 to TRBJ2-5; 7 positions agree with TRBD1. Per the germline V gene, CDR1 is SGHNT and CDR2 is YYREEE (reference sequence). Trimming took 4 bases from V and 2 from J; bases not matched to a gene: 8. The CDR3 has 15 residues.

This clone turned up a few times. The rearrangement uses TRBV11-2 and TRBJ2-4; the match to TRBD2 covers 7 bases. The trim removed 5 bases at V and 0 bases at J, leaving 1 base unmatched. The CDR3 runs 14 residues. The germline CDR1 and CDR2 sequences are SGHAT and FQNNGV. The CDR3 bases are TGTGCCAGCAGCGCGGGGGTAGCCAAAAACATTCAGTACTTC. It encodes CASSAGVAKNIQYF. Full variable domain (remainder filled in from reference TRBV11-2 and TRBJ2-4): EAGVAQSPRYKIIEKRQSVAFWCNPISGHATLYWYQQILGQGPKLLIQFQNNGVVDDSQLPKDRFSAERLKGVDSTLKIQPAKLEDSAVYLCASSAGVAKNIQYFGAGTRLSVL.

This chain uses TRBV7-2 with TRBJ2-3, with 7 bases identical to TRBD2. The germline V gene has CDR1 SGHTA and CDR2 FQGNSA. The CDR3 spans 14 residues. V lost 5 bases to trimming and J lost 1 base; unmatched junction nucleotides: 3. The CDR3 coding sequence is TGTGCCAGCAGCACTAGCGTCGGCACAGATACGCAGTATTTT. Translated: CASSTSVGTDTQYF.

The chain is built from TRBV20-1 and TRBJ2-1; D might be TRBD2 (5 bases). The CDR3 consists of 11 residues. V was shortened by 3 bases and J by 9 bases, with 9 bases between the two germline ends. Germline CDR1 and CDR2: DFQATT and SNEGSKA (reference sequence). In DNA, the CDR3 is TGCAGTGCTAGGGGAGCCCTTGAGCAGTTCTTC. This codes for CSARGALEQFF.

V and J are TRBV30 and TRBJ1-2; TRBD1 matches 7 bases. V lost 2 bases to trimming and J lost 4 bases; unmatched junction nucleotides: 13. Germline V lookup: CDR1 GTSNPN, CDR2 SVGIG (reference sequence). CDR3 length: 16 amino acids. CDR3 sequence (DNA): TGTGCCTGGAGTAAAGGGGGTAGGGGGCGCGGCTATGGCTACACCTTC. This gives the protein CAWSKGGRGRGYGYTF.

The chain couples TRBV19 to TRBJ1-5; D perhaps matches TRBD1 (6 bases). This CDR3 has 13 amino acids. Germline V lookup: CDR1 LNHDA, CDR2 SQIVND (reference sequence). The V end lost 10 bases, the J end lost 4 bases, and 14 bases lay between the germline ends. CDR3: CATVGQLNQPQHF. In DNA form, the CDR3 reads TGTGCCACCGTTGGACAGCTAAATCAGCCCCAGCATTTT.

V gene TRBV6-1 combines with J gene TRBJ2-3; the match to TRBD2 covers 9 bases. CDR1 is MNHNS, CDR2 SASEGT, per germline. This CDR3 spans 16 amino acids. Trimming removed 0 bases from V and 1 base from J; junction bases left unmatched: 2. The CDR3 protein is CASSEAAGGGTDTQYF. The CDR3 DNA reads as TGTGCCAGCAGTGAAGCTGCGGGGGGGGGCACAGATACGCAGTATTTT.

The chain is built from TRBV5-5 and TRBJ2-7, with D possibly TRBD2 on 6 matching bases. The germline CDR1 and CDR2 sequences are SGHKS and YYEKEE (reference sequence). Between the trimmed V and J ends, which lost 3 bases and 3 bases, there was a span of 13 bases. The CDR3 extends over 14 amino acids. The CDR3 protein is CASSSREYSYEQYF. The CDR3 DNA sequence: TGTGCCAGCAGCTCTCGGGAGTACAGCTACGAGCAGTACTTC. Full variable domain (rest looked up from reference TRBV5-5 and TRBJ2-7): DAGVTQSPTHLIKTRGQQVTLRCSPISGHKSVSWYQQVLGQGPQFIFQYYEKEERGRGNFPDRFSARQFPNYSSELNVNALLLGDSALYLCASSSREYSYEQYFGPGTRLTVT.

The CDR3 loop is CASRAGGTNYGYTF. The CDR3 region has the DNA TGTGCCAGTAGGGCAGGGGGAACTAACTATGGCTACACCTTC. V usage is TRBV19 and J usage is TRBJ1-2; 7 bases map to TRBD1. Germline V lookup: CDR1 LNHDA, CDR2 SQIVND (reference sequence). This CDR3 is 14 amino acids long. The junction had 4 bases not matched to a gene; V was cut back by 6 bases and J by 0 bases.

The V call is TRBV19, the J call TRBJ1-3; TRBD1 agrees at 7 bases. This CDR3 has 18 residues. Germline CDR1 and CDR2: LNHDA and SQIVND (reference sequence). V dropped 1 base and J dropped 0; count of bases not matched to a gene: 9. The chain's CDR3 is CASSIGGGRTSSGNTIYF. CDR3 sequence (DNA): TGTGCCAGTAGTATAGGAGGGGGCAGGACGAGCTCTGGAAACACCATATATTTT.